The 28 T cell receptor beta chains given below trace back to one sample, sequenced in a study of blood T cell repertoires in COVID-19. Here immunoSEQ multiplex PCR was the method, and the copy in TCRdb shows in-frame clones only, minus some. Of about 160,000 clones in the sample, around four fifths were seen once. The sequenced sample was peripheral blood. These receptors originate from a woman at least 80 years old with acute or convalescent COVID-19.

The J gene is TRBJ1-1, the V gene TRBV3-1 (or the pseudogene TRBV3-2); 8 bases match TRBD1. CDR1 is LGHDT and CDR2 is YNNKEL in the germline V gene (reference sequence). The CDR3 has 15 residues. The V and J ends lost 0 bases and 2 bases, in that order; junction bases with no gene match: 2. CDR3 residues: CASSQDQGANTEAFF. CDR3 nucleotides: TGTGCCAGCAGCCAAGATCAGGGGGCAAACACTGAAGCTTTCTTT.

The V and J genes are TRBV11-3 and TRBJ2-5, with TRBD2 identical over 9 bases. Germline-derived CDR1 and CDR2 are SGHNT and YENEEA. V trimming: 1 base; J trimming: 1 base; junction bases outside the gene matches: 1. The CDR3 extends over 15 amino acids. The CDR3 loop reads CASSLGLAAQETQYF. As DNA, the CDR3 is TGTGCCAGCAGCTTAGGACTAGCGGCCCAAGAGACCCAGTACTTC.

The chain links TRBV6-2 or TRBV6-3 to TRBJ1-1, with TRBD1 matching over 7 bases. Germline values: CDR1 MNHEY, CDR2 SVGEGT. Losses at the gene ends were 5 bases for V and 5 bases for J; bases not matched to a gene: 5. This CDR3 comprises 13 residues. CDR3 DNA: TGTGCCAGCAGTCAACCGGGACAGACTGAAGCTTTCTTT. This encodes CASSQPGQTEAFF.

The chain joins TRBV19 to TRBJ2-3, with D perhaps TRBD2 (6 bases). V gave up 10 bases and J gave up 1 base, with 18 bases separating them. Germline values: CDR1 LNHDA, CDR2 SQIVND (reference sequence). The CDR3 is 15 amino acids. CDR3 nucleotides: TGTGCCACTACCCTCGGGACTCGGCGCACAGATACGCAGTATTTT. Translating gives CATTLGTRRTDTQYF. Full variable domain (rest looked up from reference TRBV19 and TRBJ2-3): DGGITQSPKYLFRKEGQNVTLSCEQNLNHDAMYWYRQDPGQGLRLIYYSQIVNDFQKGDIAEGYSVSREKKESFPLTVTSAQKNPTAFYLCATTLGTRRTDTQYFGPGTRLTVL.

The chain couples TRBV30 to TRBJ2-7, with 7 bases fitting TRBD2. The germline V gene encodes CDR1 GTSNPN and CDR2 SVGIG (reference sequence). V trimming: 0 bases; J trimming: 2 bases; junction bases outside the gene matches: 4. This CDR3 is 14 amino acids long. Here the CDR3 DNA reads TGTGCCTGGAGTGTCTGGGCGGGGGCCTACGAGCAGTACTTC. Its protein product is CAWSVWAGAYEQYF.

This chain joins TRBV19 and TRBJ2-3; possible D gene TRBD2, 7 bases. Trimming removed 3 bases from V and 3 bases from J, with 13 bases in between. The CDR3 is 15 amino acids. Germline values: CDR1 LNHDA, CDR2 SQIVND (reference sequence). For the CDR3, the DNA is TGTGCCAGTAGTATCGGGGGGCGGGCTACAGATACGCAGTATTTT. Protein product: CASSIGGRATDTQYF.

CDR3 sequence: CASTGGVAKNIQYF. Written as DNA, the CDR3 is TGTGCCAGCACGGGAGGGGTAGCCAAAAACATTCAGTACTTC. The genes are TRBV6-5 and TRBJ2-4; 8 bases match TRBD2. Germline values: CDR1 MNHEY, CDR2 SVGAGI. This CDR3 contains 14 residues. With 7 bases clipped from V and 0 bases from J, the junction kept 2 bases outside the gene matches.

The V and J genes are TRBV3-1 (or the pseudogene TRBV3-2) and TRBJ2-5; 12 bases map to TRBD2. This CDR3 is built from 15 residues. V was pared by 3 bases and J by 4 bases, with 3 bases of the junction left unmatched. From germline, CDR1 is LGHDT and CDR2 YNNKEL (reference sequence). The DNA of the CDR3 is TGTGCCAGCAGCCAGGGACTAGCGGGTGTAGAGACCCAGTACTTC. This encodes CASSQGLAGVETQYF.

The chain combines TRBV4-3 with TRBJ2-2; 7 nucleotides align to TRBD1. V gave up 4 bases and J gave up 0 bases; unmatched junction bases: 5. CDR3 length: 16 amino acids. Per germline, CDR1 LGHNA and CDR2 YSLEER. Here the CDR3 reads CASSRNRGSNTGELFF. Written as DNA, the CDR3 is TGCGCCAGCAGCCGAAACAGGGGTTCGAACACCGGGGAGCTGTTTTTT.

The chain employs TRBV6-2 or TRBV6-3 and TRBJ2-2; D is perhaps TRBD2 (5 bases). The germline CDR1 and CDR2 sequences are MNHEY and SVGEGT. V lost 2 bases to trimming and J lost 16 bases, with 23 bases between them. This CDR3 is built from 15 residues. The CDR3, as DNA: TGTGCCAGCAGTTACCTCCGGGATACACCGGGTTTGGGGTTTTTT. The encoded protein is CASSYLRDTPGLGFF.

The gene calls are TRBV6-2 or TRBV6-3 and TRBJ1-4, with D unclear. CDR1 is MNHEY and CDR2 is SVGEGT in the germline V gene. V lost 4 bases and J lost 6, with 12 bases in between. This CDR3 has 14 residues. The CDR3 nucleotides read TGTGCCAGCAGTTCTACAGCTACTTATGAAAAACTGTTTTTT. Residues: CASSSTATYEKLFF.

CDR3 sequence reads: CASSGTARNTIYF. The CDR3 coding sequence is TGTGCTAGCTCCGGGACAGCCCGAAACACCATATATTTT. The V gene is TRBV19, the J gene TRBJ1-3, with 7 bases lining up with TRBD1. This CDR3 contains 13 residues. Germline V gives CDR1 LNHDA, CDR2 SQIVND (reference sequence).

This chain connects TRBV7-2 to TRBJ1-6; D gene ambiguous. Germline V lookup: CDR1 SGHTA, CDR2 FQGNSA. The germline V and J ends were trimmed by 2 bases and 12 bases, with 20 bases remaining between them. This CDR3 has 16 amino acids. CDR3 sequence (DNA): TGTGCCAGCAGCTTATTGGGGAACAGCGGTGGAAAACCCCTCCACTTT. Translating it yields CASSLLGNSGGKPLHF.

This sequence joins TRBV18 and TRBJ1-5, with 9 bases aligning to TRBD1. Germline CDR1 is KGHSH and CDR2 is LQKENI. After removal of 3 bases from V and 5 bases from J, the junction contained 5 bases not matched to a gene. The CDR3 is made up of 15 amino acids. CDR3 bases: TGTGCCAGCTCACCCCGACAGGGGGTCGATCAGCCCCAGCATTTT. Translation: CASSPRQGVDQPQHF.

This clone was seen a handful of times. This chain joins TRBV6-6 and TRBJ1-1; D perhaps matches TRBD1 (6 bases). CDR3 length equals 14 residues. From germline, CDR1 is MNHNY and CDR2 SVGAGI (reference sequence). The ends were cut back, 2 bases at V and 4 bases at J, with 11 bases in the middle. CDR3 residues: CASSYGGAGTEAFF. The CDR3 DNA reads as TGTGCCAGCAGTTACGGGGGCGCGGGCACTGAAGCTTTCTTT.

This sequence joins TRBV15 and TRBJ1-5; D perhaps matches TRBD1 (5 bases). Germline CDR1 and CDR2: LNHNV and YYDKDF (reference sequence). Trimming stripped 1 base from V and 4 bases from J, with 8 bases between. This CDR3 has 14 residues. This CDR3 reads CATSRGGGNQPQHF. In nucleotides, the CDR3 is TGTGCCACCAGCAGAGGCGGGGGGAATCAGCCCCAGCATTTT.

The V gene is TRBV19, the J gene TRBJ1-5; 11 nucleotides match TRBD1. The germline V gene has CDR1 LNHDA and CDR2 SQIVND (reference sequence). V lost 6 bases and J lost 1; bases outside the gene matches: 5. This CDR3 contains 16 residues. The CDR3 region is CASSWGTGGSNQPQHF. The CDR3 DNA reads as TGTGCCAGTAGCTGGGGGACAGGGGGGAGCAATCAGCCCCAGCATTTT.

The chain is built from TRBV6-1 and TRBJ2-7; 8 bases map to TRBD1. The junction had 9 bases not matched to a gene; V was cut back by 3 bases and J by 2 bases. CDR3 length: 16 amino acids. Germline values: CDR1 MNHNS, CDR2 SASEGT. The CDR3 loop reads CASSDFRGPATYEQYF. In nucleotides, the CDR3 is TGTGCCAGCAGTGACTTCAGGGGGCCCGCAACCTACGAGCAGTACTTC.

This clone has just one count. Written as DNA, the CDR3 is TGTGCCAGTAAACAGCAGGCCCTGTACTACGAGCAGTACTTC. It translates to CASKQQALYYEQYF. The chain links TRBV19 to TRBJ2-7; D is undetermined. V shed 7 bases and J shed 3 bases, with 16 bases lying between them. Germline lookup yields CDR1 LNHDA and CDR2 SQIVND (reference sequence). The CDR3 loop spans 14 amino acids.

This clone has just a few counts. The genes are TRBV6-6 and TRBJ2-3; 7 bases are a match to TRBD1. With 5 bases clipped from V and 2 bases from J, the junction kept 13 bases outside the gene matches. Germline V CDR1 and CDR2: MNHNY, SVGAGI (reference sequence). The CDR3 contains 17 residues. CDR3 in DNA: TGTGCCAGCAGTCAGACTCCGGGACAGCACCTCACAGATACGCAGTATTTT. This codes for CASSQTPGQHLTDTQYF.

The table lists this clone with a few counts. V and J are TRBV11-2 and TRBJ2-2; no clear D gene. The CDR3 contains 14 residues. V lost 5 bases to trimming and J lost 6 bases, with 13 bases between them. CDR1 is SGHAT, CDR2 FQNNGV, per germline. The CDR3 DNA reads TGTGCCAGCAGCCTCTGGAGAAACGCCGGGGAGCTGTTTTTT. This encodes CASSLWRNAGELFF. The variable domain in full, with the rest retrieved from reference TRBV11-2 and TRBJ2-2, is EAGVAQSPRYKIIEKRQSVAFWCNPISGHATLYWYQQILGQGPKLLIQFQNNGVVDDSQLPKDRFSAERLKGVDSTLKIQPAKLEDSAVYLCASSLWRNAGELFFGEGSRLTVL.

The V gene is TRBV4-1, the J gene TRBJ2-3; unclear D gene. The CDR3 runs 14 residues. V lost 0 bases and J 2 bases, leaving 6 bases between the germline ends. Germline CDR1 reads MGHRA; CDR2 reads YSYEKL. CDR3 sequence reads: CASSQDGATDTQYF. CDR3 coding DNA: TGCGCCAGCAGCCAAGATGGAGCCACAGATACGCAGTATTTT.

CDR3 protein: CASRDNNQPQHF. The CDR3 DNA is TGTGCCAGCCGGGACAATAATCAGCCCCAGCATTTT. J is TRBJ1-5 and V is TRBV2; weak D call: TRBD1 (6 bases). V lost 8 bases, J lost 4 bases, and 9 bases lay in between. The CDR3 extends over 12 amino acids. Germline V gene data show CDR1 as SNHLY and CDR2 as FYNNEI.

V and J are TRBV25-1 and TRBJ2-7; D gene ambiguous. With 5 bases removed from V and 7 bases from J, the gap between germline ends came to 12 bases. The CDR3 sequence is 12 residues long. The germline V gene has CDR1 MGHDK and CDR2 SYGVNS. DNA of the CDR3: TGTGCCAGCAGTTCATTCCCTACGGAGCAGTACTTC. Amino acid sequence: CASSSFPTEQYF.

The chain employs TRBV9 and TRBJ2-5; TRBD2 matches 13 bases. This CDR3 comprises 19 residues. Germline CDR1 and CDR2: SGDLS and YYNGEE. With 5 bases clipped from V and 0 bases from J, the junction kept 13 bases outside the gene matches. The CDR3 coding sequence is TGTGCCAGCAGTCTAGGGAGGTTCGGGACTAGCGGGAACCAAGAGACCCAGTACTTC. It is translated as CASSLGRFGTSGNQETQYF.

DNA for the CDR3: TGTGCCAGCAGCTTAAGGGACTTTAATGACAATGAGCAGTTCTTC. Amino acids: CASSLRDFNDNEQFF. The chain combines TRBV7-9 with TRBJ2-1; tentative D call: TRBD2 (6 bases). Trimming cost V 2 bases and J 5 bases, with 13 bases left between them. The CDR3 sequence is 15 residues long. Germline V CDR1 and CDR2: SEHNR, FQNEAQ (reference sequence).

A few counts support this clone. The V gene is TRBV3-1 (or the pseudogene TRBV3-2), the J gene TRBJ1-3; D remains unclear. This CDR3 is 15 amino acids long. From germline, CDR1 is LGHDT and CDR2 YNNKEL (reference sequence). Trimming stripped 0 bases from V and 0 bases from J, with 6 bases between. The CDR3 nucleotides read TGTGCCAGCAGCCAAGATCCCTTCTCTGGAAACACCATATATTTT. This encodes CASSQDPFSGNTIYF.

The chain recombines TRBV18 with TRBJ1-1; no definite D call. Germline CDR1 and CDR2: KGHSH and LQKENI. The CDR3 covers 13 residues. Between the trimmed V and J ends, which lost 4 bases and 0 bases, there was a span of 6 bases. The CDR3 bases are TGTGCCAGCTCACTCACATTGAACACTGAAGCTTTCTTT. Its protein product is CASSLTLNTEAFF.